The 18 T cell receptor beta chains below all came from one sample that was sequenced in a study of blood T cell repertoires in COVID-19. Only in-frame clones appear in the TCRdb table, and some are missing; sequencing was by immunoSEQ multiplex PCR. Altogether 290,000 or so clones are present, 87% being singletons, with the ten largest covering less than 2.5%. Sequencing used peripheral blood. The receptors derive from a young man with active or convalescent COVID-19.

The rearrangement uses TRBV5-4 and TRBJ2-3; D is possibly TRBD2 (5 bases). Trimming shortened V by 4 bases and J by 6 bases, and 24 bases separated the two germline ends. Looked up from germline, CDR1 is SGHNT and CDR2 is YYREEE (reference sequence). This CDR3 region has 17 residues. In nucleotides, the CDR3 is TGTGCCAGCAGCCCCGGGTTGGTAGCGACCCTTGGGGATACGCAGTATTTT. Its translation is CASSPGLVATLGDTQYF. Full variable domain (outside the CDR3, taken from reference TRBV5-4 and TRBJ2-3): ETGVTQSPTHLIKTRGQQVTLRCSSQSGHNTVSWYQQALGQGPQFIFQYYREEENGRGNFPPRFSGLQFPNYSSELNVNALELDDSALYLCASSPGLVATLGDTQYFGPGTRLTVL.

The chain combines TRBV9 with TRBJ1-6; D not certain. Trimming took off 3 bases at V and 6 bases at J, with 10 bases between the two ends. This CDR3 is built from 14 residues. Germline V gives CDR1 SGDLS, CDR2 YYNGEE. CDR3 protein: CASSERTFNSPLHF. Here the CDR3 DNA reads TGTGCCAGCAGCGAGCGGACCTTTAATTCACCCCTCCACTTT. Combining the CDR3 with reference TRBV9 and TRBJ1-6 gives the whole variable domain DSGVTQTPKHLITATGQRVTLRCSPRSGDLSVYWYQQSLDQGLQFLIQYYNGEERAKGNILERFSAQQFPDLHSELNLSSLELGDSALYFCASSERTFNSPLHFGNGTRLTVT.

V is TRBV7-6 and J is TRBJ2-3, with 14 bases aligning to TRBD2. The CDR3 runs 16 residues. V was clipped by 5 bases and J by 5 bases; unmatched bases: 6. Germline V gene data show CDR1 as SGHVS and CDR2 as FNYEAQ. DNA for the CDR3: TGTGCCAGCAGCGACCGACTAGCGGGAGGGTTAGATACGCAGTATTTT. It encodes CASSDRLAGGLDTQYF. Complete variable domain (other parts from reference TRBV7-6 and TRBJ2-3): GAGVSQSPRYKVTKRGQDVALRCDPISGHVSLYWYRQALGQGPEFLTYFNYEAQQDKSGLPNDRFSAERPEGSISTLTIQRTEQRDSAMYRCASSDRLAGGLDTQYFGPGTRLTVL.

In this sample, this clone turned up a few times. V is TRBV18 and J is TRBJ2-2; a possible D gene is TRBD1 (6 bases). The CDR3 spans 15 residues. V dropped 8 bases and J dropped 1 base, with 14 bases sitting between them. Germline CDR1 KGHSH, CDR2 LQKENI. The CDR3 here is CASPTSTGNTGELFF. The DNA of the CDR3 is TGTGCCAGCCCTACTTCGACAGGGAACACCGGGGAGCTGTTTTTT.

The rearrangement uses TRBV7-7 and TRBJ1-5; D unclear. Per germline, CDR1 SSHAT and CDR2 FNYEAQ (reference sequence). The CDR3 covers 16 residues. The germline V and J ends were trimmed by 3 bases and 1 base, with 13 bases remaining between them. The CDR3 DNA sequence: TGTGCCAGCAGCTTCTTCGGGGTATACAGCAATCAGCCCCAGCATTTT. Protein product: CASSFFGVYSNQPQHF.

This rearrangement joins TRBV2 to TRBJ1-2; 9 nucleotides align to TRBD1. The germline gives CDR1 SNHLY, CDR2 FYNNEI. The ends lost 6 bases at V and 2 bases at J; junction bases unmatched: 7. The CDR3 is 15 residues long. CDR3 protein: CASSLGQGQNYGYTF. As DNA, the CDR3 is TGTGCCAGCAGCCTAGGACAGGGGCAAAACTATGGCTACACCTTC.

The chain employs TRBV11-2 and TRBJ1-2, with 7 positions matching TRBD1. In germline, CDR1 is SGHAT, CDR2 FQNNGV. The CDR3 runs to 13 residues. Losses at the gene ends were 4 bases for V and 5 bases for J; bases not matched to a gene: 4. CDR3 region: CASSWDSQYGYTF. The CDR3 DNA reads TGTGCCAGCAGCTGGGACAGCCAATATGGCTACACCTTC.

The chain uses TRBV28 and TRBJ1-1, with TRBD1 matching over 9 bases. CDR3 length equals 16 residues. V was clipped by 4 bases and J by 1 base; unmatched bases: 7. Germline V gene sequence: CDR1 MDHEN, CDR2 SYDVKM. Here the CDR3 DNA reads TGTGCCAGCAGTTACGGTCCGGGACAGGGGAACACTGAAGCTTTCTTT. Its protein is CASSYGPGQGNTEAFF.

V and J are TRBV4-3 and TRBJ2-2; a weak D match, TRBD1 (6 bases). Germline values: CDR1 LGHNA, CDR2 YSLEER. The CDR3 runs to 13 residues. Deletions cut 4 bases from V and 6 bases from J, with 9 bases between. The CDR3 loop reads CASSRRQAGELFF. The CDR3 nucleotides are TGCGCCAGCAGCCGTAGACAGGCCGGGGAGCTGTTTTTT.

J is TRBJ1-5 and V is TRBV19, with a weak D call TRBD1 (6 bases). Germline V gene sequence: CDR1 LNHDA, CDR2 SQIVND (reference sequence). This CDR3 has 16 residues. V was cut by 6 bases and J by 3 bases, with 18 bases left in between. The CDR3 coding sequence is TGTGCCAGTAGCCCAACCACAGGGCGTGCCAATCAGCCCCAGCATTTT. It yields the protein CASSPTTGRANQPQHF.

The rearrangement links TRBV11-2 to TRBJ1-1, with TRBD1 matching over 7 bases. CDR3 size: 17 residues. With V trimmed by 4 bases and J by 2 bases, 13 bases remained unmatched. Germline V gene lookup returns CDR1 SGHAT and CDR2 FQNNGV. CDR3: CASSSPLEHRGNTEAFF. CDR3 DNA: TGTGCCAGCAGCTCCCCCCTTGAGCACAGGGGTAACACTGAAGCTTTCTTT.

The J gene is TRBJ1-3, the V gene TRBV7-9; no clear D. Trimming left V 5 bases short and J 3 bases short, with 17 bases between. Germline-derived CDR1 and CDR2 are SEHNR and FQNEAQ (reference sequence). The CDR3 has 16 residues. The CDR3 spells CASSPALEDRGNTIYF. As DNA, the CDR3 is TGTGCCAGCAGCCCGGCATTGGAGGACCGTGGAAACACCATATATTTT.

This clone was observed once. The chain has TRBV27 and TRBJ1-2; 7 nucleotides line up with TRBD1. The CDR3 loop spans 15 amino acids. CDR1 is MNHEY, CDR2 SMNVEV, per germline (reference sequence). V lost 5 bases to trimming and J lost 5 bases; unmatched junction nucleotides: 11. DNA of the CDR3: TGTGCCAGCAGTCAGAAAGGGGGCTTGAGGTATGGCTACACCTTC. It encodes CASSQKGGLRYGYTF.

This chain connects TRBV6-5 to TRBJ1-1; no reliable D call. V lost 7 bases to trimming and J lost 5 bases, with 14 bases between them. CDR1 MNHEY and CDR2 SVGAGI come from the germline V gene. This CDR3 has 13 residues. CDR3 sequence reads: CASTHYAGTEAFF. The CDR3 coding sequence is TGTGCCAGCACTCATTATGCGGGGACTGAAGCTTTCTTT.

The genes are TRBV6-6 and TRBJ2-3, with a tentative D call TRBD1 (6 bases). This CDR3 has 15 amino acids. In germline, CDR1 is MNHNY, CDR2 SVGAGI (reference sequence). Trimming removed 5 bases at V and 0 bases at J, with 12 bases between. In nucleotides, the CDR3 is TGTGCCAGCAGTCTGCAGGGGAGTAGCACAGATACGCAGTATTTT. Its translation is CASSLQGSSTDTQYF.

V gene TRBV19 combines with J gene TRBJ1-1; weak D call: TRBD1 (6 bases). V shed 5 bases and J shed 4 bases, with 11 bases lying between them. The CDR3 loop spans 13 amino acids. Per the germline V gene, CDR1 is LNHDA and CDR2 is SQIVND (reference sequence). The CDR3 here is CASSRTGFTEAFF. CDR3 sequence (DNA): TGTGCCAGTAGTCGAACAGGGTTCACTGAAGCTTTCTTT.

V is TRBV14 and J is TRBJ2-2; possibly TRBD1 for D (5 bases). The V and J ends lost 0 bases and 5 bases respectively, with 13 bases between them. Looked up from germline, CDR1 is SGHDN and CDR2 is FVKESK. This CDR3 spans 16 amino acids. CDR3 loop: CASSQDQGALTGELFF. Written as DNA, the CDR3 is TGTGCCAGCAGCCAAGATCAAGGGGCGTTAACCGGGGAGCTGTTTTTT.

This clone was detected only once. The chain recombines TRBV9 with TRBJ2-3; D call uncertain. In germline, CDR1 is SGDLS, CDR2 YYNGEE. The V end was cut by 4 bases, the J end by 6 bases, with 18 bases between. The CDR3 covers 15 residues. The CDR3: CASSPPDVEADTQYF. The CDR3 nucleotides are TGTGCCAGCAGCCCCCCAGACGTTGAGGCGGATACGCAGTATTTT.